These 4 T cell receptor beta chains originate from one sample sequenced in a study of blood T cell repertoires in COVID-19. Sequencing used immunoSEQ multiplex PCR; TCRdb keeps in-frame clones, though not all of them. The data show 300,000 to 400,000 clones, more than 75% seen once. Sequenced material: peripheral blood. The source of these receptors is a woman between 45 and 65 years old with COVID-19, enrolled during active disease.

The chain carries TRBV5-6 and TRBJ2-7; D is ambiguous. This CDR3 has 15 amino acids. CDR1 and CDR2 (germline): SGHDT, YYEEEE. V gave up 3 bases and J gave up 0 bases, with 13 bases separating them. CDR3 amino acids: CASSSLALPSYEQYF. The CDR3 DNA reads TGTGCCAGCAGCTCCTTAGCCCTACCCTCCTACGAGCAGTACTTC.

The chain carries TRBV6-5 and TRBJ2-2; TRBD1 is a possible D gene (6 bases). Germline V lookup: CDR1 MNHEY, CDR2 SVGAGI. The CDR3 loop spans 16 amino acids. The V and J ends lost 1 base and 3 bases respectively, with 12 bases between them. CDR3 in amino acids: CASSYWAGADTGELFF. CDR3 nucleotide sequence: TGTGCCAGCAGTTACTGGGCAGGGGCGGACACCGGGGAGCTGTTTTTT.

The rearrangement joins TRBV4-2 to TRBJ2-2; 11 nucleotides agree with TRBD2. V lost 4 bases and J lost 7; bases outside the gene matches: 23. CDR3 length: 21 amino acids. CDR1 LGHNA and CDR2 YNFKEQ come from the germline V gene. Here the CDR3 reads CASSPREGGIGIAGGIGELFF. In nucleotides, the CDR3 is TGTGCCAGCAGCCCCCGAGAGGGGGGGATCGGAATAGCGGGAGGGATCGGGGAGCTGTTTTTT.

The V gene is TRBV19, the J gene TRBJ2-2; TRBD1 matches at 8 bases. This CDR3 contains 16 residues. Germline values: CDR1 LNHDA, CDR2 SQIVND (reference sequence). Unmatched junction bases numbered 9, after V lost 5 bases and J lost 4 bases. The CDR3 nucleotides are TGTGCCAGTAGTTCGCCAGGGGGCGCTAGCACCGGGGAGCTGTTTTTT. This gives the protein CASSSPGGASTGELFF.